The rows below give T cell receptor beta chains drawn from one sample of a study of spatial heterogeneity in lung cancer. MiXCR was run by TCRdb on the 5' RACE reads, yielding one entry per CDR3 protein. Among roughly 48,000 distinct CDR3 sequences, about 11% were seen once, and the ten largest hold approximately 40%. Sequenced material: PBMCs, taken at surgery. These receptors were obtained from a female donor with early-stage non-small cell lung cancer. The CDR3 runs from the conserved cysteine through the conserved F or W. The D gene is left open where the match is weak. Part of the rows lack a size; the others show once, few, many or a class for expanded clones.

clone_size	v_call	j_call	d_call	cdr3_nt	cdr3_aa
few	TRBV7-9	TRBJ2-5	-	TGTGCCAGCAGCTTACGTCTCTCGGGGGTGTACCAAGAGACCCAGTACTTC	CASSLRLSGVYQETQYF
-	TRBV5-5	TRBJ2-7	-	TGTGCCAGCAGCTTGGCCAGGGGCGGCTACGAGCAGTACTTC	CASSLARGGYEQYF
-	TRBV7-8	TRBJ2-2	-	TGTGCCAGCAGCTTAGCAAACCCCAGGAACACCGGGGAGCTGTTTTTT	CASSLANPRNTGELFF
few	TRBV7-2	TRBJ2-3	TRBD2	TGTGCCAGCAGCTTAGAAGCGGGGGGGGGAGATACGCAGTATTTT	CASSLEAGGGDTQYF
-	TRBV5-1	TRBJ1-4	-	TGCGCCAGCAGCTTAACGGCGGCTAATGAAAAACTGTTTTTT	CASSLTAANEKLFF
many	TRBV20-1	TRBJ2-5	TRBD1	TGCAGTGCTCGGACAGGGGAAGGAAGAGGGACCCAGTACTTC	CSARTGEGRGTQYF
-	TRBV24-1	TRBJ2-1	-	TGTGCCACCAGTGATTTAAGGGACGAGACAAATGAGCAGTTCTTC	CATSDLRDETNEQFF
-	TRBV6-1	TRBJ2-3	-	TGTGCCAGCTCCCCCTCGGGGGCCCATCGCACAGATACGCAGTATTTT	CASSPSGAHRTDTQYF
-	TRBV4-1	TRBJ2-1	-	TGCGCCAGCAGCCAAGATCGATTCGAGGGGGGGTACAATGAGCAGTTCTTC	CASSQDRFEGGYNEQFF
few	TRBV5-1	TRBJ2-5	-	TGCGCCAGCCGACAGGCCCAAGAGACCCAGTACTTC	CASRQAQETQYF
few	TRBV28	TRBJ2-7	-	TGTGCCAGCTCTAAAAGGGACGGGGAAGCCTACGAGCAGTACTTC	CASSKRDGEAYEQYF
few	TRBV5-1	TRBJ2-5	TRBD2	TGCGCCAGCAGCTTGGTTGGCGGGGGATTAAAAGAGACCCAGTACTTC	CASSLVGGGLKETQYF
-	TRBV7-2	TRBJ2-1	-	TGTGCCAGCGCCAGGACCCCCTTCGATGAGCAGTTCTTC	CASARTPFDEQFF
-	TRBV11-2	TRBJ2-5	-	TGTGCCAGCAGCTTCCTCTCTATTGAGGAGACCCAGTACTTC	CASSFLSIEETQYF
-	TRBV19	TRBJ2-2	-	TGTGCCAGTAGTCGCTGGGGGGCCCTCTCGACCGGGGAGCTGTTTTTT	CASSRWGALSTGELFF
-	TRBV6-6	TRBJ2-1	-	TGTGCCAGCAGTACAGGGTTTAGGAACAATGAGCAGTTCTTC	CASSTGFRNNEQFF
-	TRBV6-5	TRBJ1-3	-	TGTGCCAGCAGTTGGCGTCGAGGAAACACCATATATTTT	CASSWRRGNTIYF
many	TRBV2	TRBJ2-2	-	TGTGCCAGCAGTGAAGCAGCCACCGGGGAGCTGTTTTTT	CASSEAATGELFF
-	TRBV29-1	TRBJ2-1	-	TGCAGCGTTGTAATGTTCGAGGCGCCCGAGCAGTTCTTC	CSVVMFEAPEQFF
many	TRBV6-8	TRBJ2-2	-	TGTGCCAGCAGTTACGTGAGAACAGGCGCCCCCGGGGAGCTGTTTTTT	CASSYVRTGAPGELFF
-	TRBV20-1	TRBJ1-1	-	TGCAGTGCTAGGACAGGCACTGAAGCTTTCTTT	CSARTGTEAFF
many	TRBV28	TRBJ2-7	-	TGTGCCAGCAGTTTATTCCCGAACACAGGGTCCGAGCAGTACTTC	CASSLFPNTGSEQYF
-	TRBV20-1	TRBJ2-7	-	TGCAGTGCTAGAGTGGGTTTCGAGCAGTACTTC	CSARVGFEQYF
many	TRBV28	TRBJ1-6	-	TGTGCCAGCGGAAAATCGGGACTCCAGTATAATTCACCCCTCCACTTT	CASGKSGLQYNSPLHF
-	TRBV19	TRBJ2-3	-	TGTGCCAGTAAACCCACTAGCACAGATACGCAGTATTTT	CASKPTSTDTQYF
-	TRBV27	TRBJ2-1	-	TGTGCCAGCAGTTTATCGCAGTCCTACAATGAGCAGTTCTTC	CASSLSQSYNEQFF
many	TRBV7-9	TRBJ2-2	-	TGTGCCAGCAGCTTAGCGGGCGATTCCACCGGGGAGCTGTTTTTT	CASSLAGDSTGELFF
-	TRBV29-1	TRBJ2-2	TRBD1	TGCAGCGTTGATTGGGGACAGGGGGCGTCCGGGGAGCTGTTTTTT	CSVDWGQGASGELFF
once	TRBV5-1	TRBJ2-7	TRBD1	TGCGCCAGCAGCTTGGCCACAGGGGCCTACGAGCAGTACTTC	CASSLATGAYEQYF
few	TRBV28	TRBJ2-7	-	TGTGCCAGCAGTTTACTACTATACGAGCAGTACTTC	CASSLLLYEQYF
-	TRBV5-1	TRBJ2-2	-	TGCGCCAGCTGCCGGGACCCCGGGACCGGGGAGCTGTTTTTT	CASCRDPGTGELFF
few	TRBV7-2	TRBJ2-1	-	TGTGCCAGCAGCTTTCCCATCAGTCCCGATGAGCAGTTCTTC	CASSFPISPDEQFF
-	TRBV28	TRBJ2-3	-	TGTGCCAGCAGTTTATACGTGGGGGGCCTGCGCACAGATACGCAGTATTTT	CASSLYVGGLRTDTQYF
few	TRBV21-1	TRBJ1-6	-	TGTGCCAGCAGGGTCAGGGGGACTAATTCACCCCTCCACTTT	CASRVRGTNSPLHF
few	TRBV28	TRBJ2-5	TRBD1	TGTGCCAGCAGTTTCATCGCGGGACAGGGGGCCCAGTACTTC	CASSFIAGQGAQYF
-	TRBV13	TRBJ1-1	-	TGTGCCAGCAGCTTAGAGAGGGGCGCAGCTTTCTTT	CASSLERGAAFF
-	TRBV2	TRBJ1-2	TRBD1	TGTGCCAGAGTGCGACAGGGACGGAACTATGGCTACACCTTC	CARVRQGRNYGYTF
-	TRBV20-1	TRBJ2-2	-	TGCAGTGCTACCCCGGGGCCCTACACCGGGGAGCTGTTTTTT	CSATPGPYTGELFF
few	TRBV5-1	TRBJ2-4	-	TGCGCCAGCAGCCCTCCATTGGCAGTAGCCAAAAACATTCAGTACTTC	CASSPPLAVAKNIQYF